The entry below describes one TCR beta chain. The germline CDR1 and CDR2 sequences are LNHNV and YYDKDF (reference sequence). Trimming removed 5 bases from V and 4 bases from J; junction bases left unmatched: 11. This CDR3 is 16 amino acids long. This sample was taken from a study of cytomegalovirus exposure and HLA in healthy donors. Researchers ran the PCR with 60 Vbeta and 13 Jbeta primers. TCRdb's copy holds only in-frame clones and misses some; the assay was immunoSEQ multiplex PCR. The table lists more than 200,000 clones, under 70% of them singletons. The chain carries TRBV15 and TRBJ1-2; 9 nucleotides match TRBD1. The sequencing input was PBMCs. The source is a man aged 35-49 years in good health and CMV-seropositive. CDR3 DNA sequence: TGTGCCACCAGCGGCGGGGCGGGACAGGGCTCCTATGGCTACACCTTC. Its translation: CATSGGAGQGSYGYTF. The full variable domain, in which reference TRBV15 and TRBJ1-2 provide the parts outside the CDR3, is DAMVIQNPRYQVTQFGKPVTLSCSQTLNHNVMYWYQQKSSQAPKLLFHYYDKDFNNEADTPDNFQSRRPNTSFCFLDIRSPGLGDTAMYLCATSGGAGQGSYGYTFGSGTRLTVV.